This T cell receptor beta chain originates from a study of T cell responses to AZD1222 COVID-19 vaccine. Whole-study context: Pooling covered second doses at about 4 or about 12 weeks.

The germline V gene has CDR1 MGHRA and CDR2 YSYEKL. This CDR3 is built from 14 residues. Trimming left V 0 bases short and J 5 bases short, with 10 bases between. Generated by immunoSEQ multiplex PCR, the TCRdb table keeps only in-frame clones and is missing some. The sample lists some 130,000 clones; over 65% were seen once. The gene calls are TRBV4-1 and TRBJ1-1, with D uncertain. The sample was peripheral blood, taken on day 0 of AZD1222 vaccination. The clonotype comes from an adult in good health. CDR3 DNA: TGCGCCAGCAGCCAAGAGAGTGGTTTGACTGAAGCTTTCTTT. Translation: CASSQESGLTEAFF.